This TCR beta chain derives from a study of CD8 T cells in Susac syndrome. The RNA input was roughly 0.5 to 1 ug, and it was reverse transcribed with random hexamers. The method of amplification for TCR beta CDR3 was immunoSEQ multiplex PCR, covering 54 Vbeta and 13 Jbeta. TCRdb used MiXCR to reprocess the immunoSEQ multiplex PCR reads, holding one entry per CDR3 protein. The sample holds 50,000 or so distinct CDR3 sequences, 93% seen once. Sequencing of TCR beta covered CD8+ and CD4+ T cells obtained from blood. The CD8+ and CD4+ T cells were isolated magnetically using a negative isolation approach, whereas the TEMRA cells were enriched by FACS. The germline gives CDR1 MNHEY, CDR2 SMNVEV (reference sequence). V dropped 2 bases and J dropped 0 bases, with 14 bases sitting between them. This CDR3 contains 16 residues.

The chain uses TRBV27 and TRBJ2-7; no definite D call. Sequenced sample: CD8+ T cells from PBMCs. The TCR comes from a human donor with multiple sclerosis. CDR3 residues: CASSLLMGPSSYEQYF. CDR3 DNA sequence: TGTGCCAGCAGTTTACTTATGGGTCCGAGCTCCTACGAGCAGTACTTC.